Following are 9 T cell receptor beta chains from one sample sequenced in a study of identical twins (dated by TCRdb to 2016 to 2017). Libraries were prepared through 5' RACE. Sequencing used an Illumina HiSeq 2000. TCRdb reprocessed the public reads (quality trimming at Q25 with fastp, clone calling with MiXCR) and kept in-frame beta chains. Every CDR3 protein is listed once, alongside the most common genes and DNA of its rows. This sample gives 640,000 or so distinct CDR3 sequences in total; over 5% of them show up just once. Roughly 1.8% of the sample is in the top ten clones. The sequencing input was naive T cells sorted from blood. The cell subset or site tag for this specimen amounts to: cells isolated with a human naive T-cell isolation kit. The receptors were sampled from a young man in good health.

The table lists this clonotype with a few counts. V gene TRBV9 combines with J gene TRBJ1-2, with 7 bases fitting TRBD1. From germline, CDR1 is SGDLS and CDR2 YYNGEE. The J segment lost 1 base and the V segment lost 3 bases, leaving 6 bases of the junction unmatched. The CDR3 contains 15 residues. CDR3 in DNA: TGTGCCAGCAGCGCCGTGCGGGACAGTAACTATGGCTACACCTTC. Its translation is CASSAVRDSNYGYTF.

This clonotype was counted many times. This chain joins TRBV20-1 and TRBJ2-1; D call uncertain. Trimming took 1 base from V and 3 from J, leaving 10 bases between them. CDR1 DFQATT and CDR2 SNEGSKA come from the germline V gene (reference sequence). The CDR3 runs 14 residues. The DNA of the CDR3 is TGCAGTGCTAGAGTCCGGGCTCTCTACAATGAGCAGTTCTTC. Translated, it gives CSARVRALYNEQFF.

This clonotype came up many times. The chain has TRBV5-1 and TRBJ2-1; D perhaps matches TRBD1 (6 bases). The V gene lost 3 bases and the J gene lost 2 bases, with 15 bases spanning the gap. The germline V gene has CDR1 SGHRS and CDR2 YFSETQ. The CDR3 runs 16 residues. This chain's CDR3 is CASSSKRGQPYNEQFF. The DNA for the CDR3 is TGCGCCAGCAGCTCAAAAAGAGGACAGCCCTACAATGAGCAGTTCTTC.

The chain combines TRBV6-1 with TRBJ1-1; D not resolved. In germline, CDR1 is MNHNS, CDR2 SASEGT. V was shortened by 5 bases and J by 0 bases, with 10 bases between the two germline ends. The CDR3 sequence is 14 residues long. This CDR3 reads CASSPQQMNTEAFF. In DNA form, the CDR3 reads TGTGCCAGCAGTCCACAACAAATGAACACTGAAGCTTTCTTT.

This clonotype was detected many times. The chain joins TRBV9 to TRBJ2-1; 9 nucleotides match TRBD2. Trimming took 4 bases from V and 4 from J; bases not matched to a gene: 6. The germline V gene encodes CDR1 SGDLS and CDR2 YYNGEE. CDR3 size: 15 residues. The CDR3 DNA is TGTGCCAGCAGCATCACTAGCGGGCGTTACAATGAGCAGTTCTTC. Its translation: CASSITSGRYNEQFF.

The chain carries TRBV11-3 and TRBJ2-2; 10 bases match TRBD1. This CDR3 has 17 amino acids. V lost 4 bases, J lost 9 bases, and 14 bases stayed unmatched. Per germline, CDR1 SGHNT and CDR2 YENEEA. The CDR3 is CASSSIPGQGISWELFF. The CDR3 coding sequence is TGTGCCAGCAGCTCGATACCGGGACAGGGGATATCCTGGGAGCTGTTTTTT.

This clonotype has just a few counts. The V call is TRBV6-2 or TRBV6-3, the J call TRBJ2-1, with 7 bases identical to TRBD2. The germline CDR1 and CDR2 sequences are MNHEY and SVGEGT. V lost 4 bases and J lost 2; bases outside the gene matches: 5. This CDR3 comprises 15 residues. The CDR3 region is CASSSPGLPYNEQFF. CDR3 in DNA: TGTGCCAGCAGTTCCCCGGGACTACCCTACAATGAGCAGTTCTTC.

This clonotype was counted many times. The chain is built from TRBV7-3 and TRBJ2-1; TRBD1 matches 7 bases. The V segment lost 4 bases and the J segment 0 bases; nucleotides outside the gene matches: 6. The CDR3 has 16 amino acids. The germline gives CDR1 SGHTA, CDR2 FQGTGA. CDR3 residues: CASSSGRGSSYNEQFF. CDR3 nucleotides: TGTGCCAGCAGCTCAGGCAGGGGGAGCTCCTACAATGAGCAGTTCTTC. Full variable domain (remainder filled in from reference TRBV7-3 and TRBJ2-1): GAGVSQTPSNKVTEKGKYVELRCDPISGHTALYWYRQSLGQGPEFLIYFQGTGAADDSGLPNDRFFAVRPEGSVSTLKIQRTERGDSAVYLCASSSGRGSSYNEQFFGPGTRLTVL.

This clonotype was counted many times. The chain joins TRBV5-1 to TRBJ2-1; D perhaps matches TRBD2 (6 bases). Trimming took 6 bases from V and 0 from J, leaving 13 bases between them. The CDR3 has 15 amino acids. The germline CDR1 and CDR2 sequences are SGHRS and YFSETQ. The CDR3 DNA follows: TGCGCCAGCACCACTAGCTGGAGCTCCTACAATGAGCAGTTCTTC. As protein: CASTTSWSSYNEQFF.